The 25 T cell receptor beta chains presented below share a single source sample, sequenced in a study of identical twins. A single record per CDR3 protein comes from TCRdb applying MiXCR to the 5' RACE reads. This table holds 650,000 to 800,000 distinct CDR3 sequences, 8.6% found once. This same sample was also part of a study on yellow fever vaccine responses in identical twins.

Material: PBMCs. The receptors come from a young woman in good health.

This clonotype was seen more than once but under ten times. The V call is TRBV5-5, the J call TRBJ1-2; D possibly corresponds to TRBD1 (5 bases). Trimming removed 3 bases from V and 5 bases from J, with 17 bases in between. The CDR3 contains 15 residues. Germline CDR1 reads SGHKS; CDR2 reads YYEKEE (reference sequence). The CDR3 loop is CASSWDRSTPYGYTF. The CDR3 coding sequence is TGTGCCAGCAGCTGGGACCGATCCACCCCATATGGCTACACCTTC.

This clonotype has just a few counts. The chain carries TRBV7-9 and TRBJ1-5, with 10 nucleotides matching TRBD1. J lost 2 bases, V lost 6 bases, and 10 bases had no gene match. The CDR3 covers 17 residues. Germline V lookup: CDR1 SEHNR, CDR2 FQNEAQ (reference sequence). Here the CDR3 reads CASSPSGTGDGNQPQHF. Written as DNA, the CDR3 is TGTGCCAGCAGTCCGTCCGGGACAGGGGATGGCAATCAGCCCCAGCATTTT. The full variable domain, in which reference TRBV7-9 and TRBJ1-5 provide the parts outside the CDR3, is DTGVSQNPRHKITKRGQNVTFRCDPISEHNRLYWYRQTLGQGPEFLTYFQNEAQLEKSRLLSDRFSAERPKGSFSTLEIQRTEQGDSAMYLCASSPSGTGDGNQPQHFGDGTRLSIL.

The genes are TRBV5-6 and TRBJ1-5, with 8 bases fitting TRBD1. V dropped 3 bases and J dropped 0; count of bases not matched to a gene: 11. Germline V gene sequence: CDR1 SGHDT, CDR2 YYEEEE. The CDR3 sequence is 18 residues long. The CDR3 loop is CASSWERTGQYSNQPQHF. The CDR3 DNA is TGTGCCAGCAGCTGGGAACGGACAGGGCAATATAGCAATCAGCCCCAGCATTTT.

This clonotype was counted between two and nine times. V gene TRBV2 combines with J gene TRBJ1-1; D remains ambiguous. The length of the CDR3 is 15 residues. Germline loops: CDR1 SNHLY, CDR2 FYNNEI. Deletions cut 4 bases from V and 2 bases from J, with 14 bases between. The CDR3 protein is CASSVYSSFNTEAFF. Written as DNA, the CDR3 is TGTGCCAGCAGTGTATACTCGAGTTTTAACACTGAAGCTTTCTTT. Full variable domain (rest looked up from reference TRBV2 and TRBJ1-1): EPEVTQTPSHQVTQMGQEVILRCVPISNHLYFYWYRQILGQKVEFLVSFYNNEISEKSEIFDDQFSVERPDGSNFTLKIRSTKLEDSAMYFCASSVYSSFNTEAFFGQGTRLTVV.

This chain uses TRBV28 with TRBJ2-1; the D gene could be TRBD1 or TRBD2 (5 bases each). CDR1 and CDR2 from the germline V gene are MDHEN and SYDVKM. Between the trimmed V and J ends, which lost 3 bases and 3 bases, there was a span of 15 bases. The CDR3 is made up of 16 amino acids. The CDR3 loop reads CASSLWGNRVYNEQFF. The CDR3 DNA is TGTGCCAGCAGTTTGTGGGGGAACAGAGTCTACAATGAGCAGTTCTTC.

This clonotype was seen ten or more times. The chain recombines TRBV29-1 with TRBJ2-3; the D gene could be TRBD1 or TRBD2 (5 bases each). V lost 7 bases to trimming and J lost 4 bases, with 18 bases between them. Germline V CDR1 and CDR2: SQVTM, ANQGSEA. The CDR3 has 14 amino acids. CDR3 in amino acids: CSAGGSGYADTQYF. The CDR3 nucleotides are TGCAGCGCTGGGGGATCTGGCTATGCAGATACGCAGTATTTT.

This clonotype was seen only a few times. The rearrangement links TRBV6-1 to TRBJ2-1; D is tentatively TRBD1 or TRBD2 (5 bases each). Trimming removed 5 bases from V and 2 bases from J, with 16 bases in between. The CDR3 runs 16 residues. The germline CDR1 and CDR2 sequences are MNHNS and SASEGT. CDR3 bases: TGTGCCAGCAGTACCCGGGGCTTGATCCCCTACAATGAGCAGTTCTTC. It encodes CASSTRGLIPYNEQFF.

There are a few counts of this clonotype. Written as DNA, the CDR3 is TGTGCCAGCAGCTTAGATCTGGGGAATGAGCAGTTCTTC. Its protein is CASSLDLGNEQFF. J is TRBJ2-1 and V is TRBV11-2; D remains unclear. Looked up from germline, CDR1 is SGHAT and CDR2 is FQNNGV. V was clipped by 0 bases and J by 7 bases, with 7 bases between them. This CDR3 comprises 13 residues.

This clonotype was detected a few times. V usage is TRBV15 and J usage is TRBJ2-1; D may match TRBD1 or TRBD2 (7 bases each). The ends were cut back, 3 bases at V and 8 bases at J, with 20 bases in the middle. Germline V lookup: CDR1 LNHNV, CDR2 YYDKDF (reference sequence). CDR3 length equals 16 residues. The CDR3 DNA follows: TGTGCCACCAGCAGGGTCCCCCTCGGGGGGACAGATGAGCAGTTCTTC. It codes for CATSRVPLGGTDEQFF. Using reference TRBV15 and TRBJ2-1 for the parts outside the CDR3, the full variable domain is DAMVIQNPRYQVTQFGKPVTLSCSQTLNHNVMYWYQQKSSQAPKLLFHYYDKDFNNEADTPDNFQSRRPNTSFCFLDIRSPGLGDTAMYLCATSRVPLGGTDEQFFGPGTRLTVL.

The V and J genes are TRBV12-3 or TRBV12-4 and TRBJ1-5; 7 nucleotides match TRBD1. With V trimmed by 6 bases and J by 15 bases, 17 bases remained unmatched. This CDR3 comprises 14 residues. CDR3: CASRGGQAPGVGHF. The DNA for the CDR3 is TGTGCCAGCAGGGGAGGACAGGCCCCGGGAGTAGGGCATTTT.

There are many counts of this clonotype. The J gene is TRBJ2-7, the V gene TRBV5-1; 8 nucleotides line up with TRBD1. Looked up from germline, CDR1 is SGHRS and CDR2 is YFSETQ. V lost 4 bases and J lost 2; bases outside the gene matches: 8. This CDR3 is 15 amino acids long. Written as DNA, the CDR3 is TGCGCCAGCAGCATGAGAGGACAGGGTCCCTACGAGCAGTACTTC. It translates to CASSMRGQGPYEQYF.

This clonotype was observed a few times. The chain carries TRBV7-2 and TRBJ2-7, with D perhaps matching TRBD1 (6 bases). Germline V CDR1 and CDR2: SGHTA, FQGNSA. Trimming pared 5 bases from V and 6 bases from J, leaving 17 bases between. The CDR3 contains 14 residues. In DNA, the CDR3 is TGTGCCAGCAGCACCGGACAGATGGTGGGCGAGCAGTACTTC. It codes for CASSTGQMVGEQYF.

The chain carries TRBV5-1 and TRBJ2-7; 8 bases are shared with TRBD1. The trim removed 5 bases at V and 5 bases at J, leaving 9 bases unmatched. The CDR3 has 14 amino acids. Germline V gives CDR1 SGHRS, CDR2 YFSETQ. CDR3 sequence: CASRIGTGAHEQYF. The CDR3 nucleotides read TGCGCCAGCAGAATCGGGACAGGAGCCCACGAGCAGTACTTC.

V usage is TRBV2 and J usage is TRBJ2-7; weak D call: TRBD2 (6 bases). Trimming cost V 8 bases and J 2 bases, with 16 bases left between them. The germline V gene has CDR1 SNHLY and CDR2 FYNNEI. The CDR3 is made up of 14 amino acids. DNA of the CDR3: TGTGCCAGCGGGCGGGGTTCCCAAACCTACGAGCAGTACTTC. The encoded protein is CASGRGSQTYEQYF.

This clonotype showed up just a few times. This chain uses TRBV4-3 with TRBJ2-1; D not certain. Trimming took 2 bases from V and 0 from J, leaving 14 bases between them. This CDR3 region has 17 residues. Germline CDR1 and CDR2: LGHNA and YSLEER. The CDR3 nucleotides are TGCGCCAGCAGCCAAAGTCTAGGGTCTAGCTCCTACAATGAGCAGTTCTTC. Translated: CASSQSLGSSSYNEQFF.

The genes are TRBV29-1 and TRBJ2-7; 7 bases align to TRBD2. The germline V gene encodes CDR1 SQVTM and CDR2 ANQGSEA. The V gene end was trimmed by 1 base and the J gene end by 0 bases; junction bases not matched to a gene: 3. The CDR3 spans 14 residues. The CDR3 sequence: CSVEGGGLSYEQYF. CDR3 in DNA: TGCAGCGTTGAAGGGGGGGGTCTCTCCTACGAGCAGTACTTC.

In regard to this clonotype: The junction departs from the called germline gene at one end, perhaps through a read error. The chain joins TRBV7-2 to TRBJ2-7, with TRBD2 identical over 11 bases. Germline V gene sequence: CDR1 SGHTA, CDR2 FQGNSA. This CDR3 spans 15 amino acids. The CDR3 DNA is TGTGCCAGCAGCCTAGCGGGAGGACCTCCCTACGAGCAGTACTTC. Encoded protein: CASSLAGGPPYEQYF.

The CDR3 region is CSVVGGEETQYF. CDR3 bases: TGCAGCGTTGTAGGGGGAGAAGAGACCCAGTACTTC. The chain uses TRBV29-1 and TRBJ2-5, with a possible D match to TRBD1 (6 bases). This CDR3 region has 12 residues. Trimming cost V 4 bases and J 3 bases, with 9 bases left between them. In germline, CDR1 is SQVTM, CDR2 ANQGSEA.

This clonotype came up once. The gene calls are TRBV6-6 and TRBJ2-7, with D maybe TRBD1 (6 bases). V gave up 10 bases and J gave up 11 bases, with 21 bases separating them. Germline V gene lookup returns CDR1 MNHNY and CDR2 SVGAGI (reference sequence). The CDR3 contains 12 residues. CDR3 in amino acids: CATTGSPPGEYF. As DNA, the CDR3 is TGTGCCACCACAGGGTCACCCCCCGGGGAGTACTTC.

The rearrangement links TRBV5-6 to TRBJ2-7; TRBD2 aligns across 8 bases. V lost 4 bases and J lost 1; bases outside the gene matches: 7. This CDR3 has 15 amino acids. Germline V gene lookup returns CDR1 SGHDT and CDR2 YYEEEE. The chain's CDR3 is CASSVERGPSYEQYF. For the CDR3, the DNA is TGTGCCAGCAGCGTTGAGCGGGGGCCTTCCTACGAGCAGTACTTC.

A few counts support this clonotype. The chain combines TRBV5-1 with TRBJ1-2; D remains ambiguous. CDR1 and CDR2 from the germline V gene are SGHRS and YFSETQ. The CDR3 is 16 amino acids. Trimming shortened V by 2 bases and J by 0 bases, and 14 bases separated the two germline ends. The CDR3 nucleotides are TGCGCCAGCAGCTTAAGGGTGATGGGCGCTAACTATGGCTACACCTTC. It specifies CASSLRVMGANYGYTF.

This clonotype came up many times. The rearrangement joins TRBV28 to TRBJ2-3, with a weak D call TRBD2 (6 bases). With 5 bases removed from V and 7 bases from J, the gap between germline ends came to 16 bases. Germline V CDR1 and CDR2: MDHEN, SYDVKM. CDR3 size: 14 residues. The CDR3 region is CASSGAGLMNTQYF. The CDR3 DNA reads as TGTGCCAGCAGTGGAGCGGGTTTAATGAATACGCAGTATTTT.

This clonotype showed up just a few times. The chain links TRBV9 to TRBJ2-5; 7 bases match TRBD2. Germline CDR1 SGDLS, CDR2 YYNGEE. This CDR3 comprises 15 residues. J was trimmed by 2 bases and V by 0 bases; bases with no gene match: 4. The CDR3 DNA follows: TGTGCCAGCAGCGTAGGGGATAGCGGGCAAGAGACCCAGTACTTC. This translates into CASSVGDSGQETQYF.

This clonotype was seen ten or more times. The chain is built from TRBV7-3 and TRBJ2-3, with 8 bases identical to TRBD1. Trimming removed 1 base from V and 6 bases from J; junction bases left unmatched: 12. This CDR3 is 17 amino acids long. CDR1 is SGHTA and CDR2 is FQGTGA in the germline V gene. CDR3 coding DNA: TGTGCCAGCAGCTTAAGCTCACCGGGACAGGCGGTTGATACGCAGTATTTT. Protein product: CASSLSSPGQAVDTQYF.

This sequence joins TRBV29-1 and TRBJ2-6; TRBD1 or TRBD2 may be the D gene (5 bases each). Germline CDR1 is SQVTM and CDR2 is ANQGSEA. The CDR3 loop spans 16 amino acids. With 4 bases removed from V and 0 bases from J, the gap between germline ends came to 13 bases. The CDR3 DNA is TGCAGCGTTGGACAGACTAAACCCTCTGGGGCCAACGTCCTGACTTTC. This sequence encodes CSVGQTKPSGANVLTF.